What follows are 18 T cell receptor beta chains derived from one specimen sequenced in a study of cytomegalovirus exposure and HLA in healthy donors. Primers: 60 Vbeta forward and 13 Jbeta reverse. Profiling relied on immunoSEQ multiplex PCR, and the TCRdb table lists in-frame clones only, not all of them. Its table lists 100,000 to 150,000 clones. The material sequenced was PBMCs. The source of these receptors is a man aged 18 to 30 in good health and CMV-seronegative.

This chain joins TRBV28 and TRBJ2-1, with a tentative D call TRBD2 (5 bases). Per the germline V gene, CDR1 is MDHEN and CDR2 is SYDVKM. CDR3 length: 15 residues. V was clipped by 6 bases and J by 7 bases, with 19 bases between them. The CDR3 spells CASRLSPRERNEQFF. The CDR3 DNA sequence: TGTGCCAGCAGGCTAAGCCCACGGGAAAGGAATGAGCAGTTCTTC.

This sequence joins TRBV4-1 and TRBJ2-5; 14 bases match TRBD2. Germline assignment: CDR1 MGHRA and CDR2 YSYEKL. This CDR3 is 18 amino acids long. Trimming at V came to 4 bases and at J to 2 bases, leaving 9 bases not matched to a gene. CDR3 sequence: CASSLRLAGGPRQETQYF. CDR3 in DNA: TGCGCCAGCAGCCTTAGACTAGCGGGAGGGCCTCGGCAAGAGACCCAGTACTTC.

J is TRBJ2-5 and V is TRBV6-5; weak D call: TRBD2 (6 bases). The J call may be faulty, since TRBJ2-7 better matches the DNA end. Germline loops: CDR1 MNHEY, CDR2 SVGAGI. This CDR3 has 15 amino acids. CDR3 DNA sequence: TGTGCCAGCAGGTTTACTAGCTTTTATACCTACGAGCAGTACTTC. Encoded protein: CASRFTSFYTYEQYF.

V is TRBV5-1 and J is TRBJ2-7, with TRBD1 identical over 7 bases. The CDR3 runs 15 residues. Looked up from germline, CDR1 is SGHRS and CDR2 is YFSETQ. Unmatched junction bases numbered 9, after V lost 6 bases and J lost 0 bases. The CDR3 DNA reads TGCGCCAGCACCCGGACGGACAGGCTCTCCTACGAGCAGTACTTC. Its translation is CASTRTDRLSYEQYF.

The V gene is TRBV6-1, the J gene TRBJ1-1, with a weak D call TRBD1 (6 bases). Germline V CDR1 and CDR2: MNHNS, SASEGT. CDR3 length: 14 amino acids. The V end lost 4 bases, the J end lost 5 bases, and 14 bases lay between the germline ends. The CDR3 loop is CASSVGWQGTEAFF. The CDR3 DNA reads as TGTGCCAGCAGTGTAGGATGGCAGGGGACTGAAGCTTTCTTT.

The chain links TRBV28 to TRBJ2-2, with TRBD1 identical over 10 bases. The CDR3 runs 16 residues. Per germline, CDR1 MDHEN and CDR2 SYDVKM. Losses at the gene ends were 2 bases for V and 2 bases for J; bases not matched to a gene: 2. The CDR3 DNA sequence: TGTGCCAGCAGTTTAAGGACAGGGGGAAACACCGGGGAGCTGTTTTTT. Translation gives CASSLRTGGNTGELFF.

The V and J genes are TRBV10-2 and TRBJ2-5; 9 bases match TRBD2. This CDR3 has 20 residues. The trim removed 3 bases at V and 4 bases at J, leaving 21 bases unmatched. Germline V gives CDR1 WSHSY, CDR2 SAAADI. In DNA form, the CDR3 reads TGCGCCAGCAGTGAAAATAAAAGACTAGCGGCCTTCAATGGGATAGAGACCCAGTACTTC. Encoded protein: CASSENKRLAAFNGIETQYF.

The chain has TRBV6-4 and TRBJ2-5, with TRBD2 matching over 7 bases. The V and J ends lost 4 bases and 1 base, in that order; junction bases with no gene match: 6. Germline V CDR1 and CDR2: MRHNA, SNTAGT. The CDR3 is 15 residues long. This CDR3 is CASSGSTGGQETQYF. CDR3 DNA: TGTGCCAGCAGTGGCTCAACGGGGGGCCAAGAGACCCAGTACTTC.

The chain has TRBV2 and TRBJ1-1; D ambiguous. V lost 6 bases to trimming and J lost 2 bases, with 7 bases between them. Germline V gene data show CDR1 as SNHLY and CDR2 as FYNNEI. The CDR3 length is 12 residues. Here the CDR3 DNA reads TGTGCCAGCAGCAAGACTAACACTGAAGCTTTCTTT. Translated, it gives CASSKTNTEAFF.

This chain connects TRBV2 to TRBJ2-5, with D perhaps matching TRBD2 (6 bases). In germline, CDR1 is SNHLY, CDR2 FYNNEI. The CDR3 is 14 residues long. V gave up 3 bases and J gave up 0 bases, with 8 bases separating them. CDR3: CASSEAGYQETQYF. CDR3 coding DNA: TGTGCCAGCAGTGAGGCGGGGTACCAAGAGACCCAGTACTTC.

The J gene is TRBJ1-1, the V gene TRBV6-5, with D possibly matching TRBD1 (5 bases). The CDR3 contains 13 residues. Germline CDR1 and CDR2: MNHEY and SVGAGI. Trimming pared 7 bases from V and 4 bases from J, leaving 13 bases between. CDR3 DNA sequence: TGTGCCAGCAAGGACAATGTGGCCACTGAAGCTTTCTTT. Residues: CASKDNVATEAFF.

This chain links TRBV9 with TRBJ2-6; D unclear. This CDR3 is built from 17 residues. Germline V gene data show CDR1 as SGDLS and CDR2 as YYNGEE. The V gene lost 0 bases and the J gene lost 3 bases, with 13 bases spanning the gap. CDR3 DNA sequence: TGTGCCAGCAGCGTAGACCCCCTAGTGGGTGGGGCCAACGTCCTGACTTTC. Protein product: CASSVDPLVGGANVLTF. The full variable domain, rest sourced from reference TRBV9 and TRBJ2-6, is DSGVTQTPKHLITATGQRVTLRCSPRSGDLSVYWYQQSLDQGLQFLIQYYNGEERAKGNILERFSAQQFPDLHSELNLSSLELGDSALYFCASSVDPLVGGANVLTFGAGSRLTVL.

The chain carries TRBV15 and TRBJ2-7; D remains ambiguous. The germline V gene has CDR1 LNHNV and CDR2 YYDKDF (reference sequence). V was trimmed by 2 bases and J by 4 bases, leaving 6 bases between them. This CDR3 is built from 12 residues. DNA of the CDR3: TGTGCCACCAGCAGATACCGGTACGAGCAGTACTTC. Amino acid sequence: CATSRYRYEQYF.

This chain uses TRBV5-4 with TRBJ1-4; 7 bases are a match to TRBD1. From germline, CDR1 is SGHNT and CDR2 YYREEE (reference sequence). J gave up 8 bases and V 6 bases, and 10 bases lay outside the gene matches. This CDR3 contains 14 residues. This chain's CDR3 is CASTLKGGQEKLFF. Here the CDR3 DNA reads TGTGCCAGCACCCTTAAAGGGGGCCAAGAAAAACTGTTTTTT.

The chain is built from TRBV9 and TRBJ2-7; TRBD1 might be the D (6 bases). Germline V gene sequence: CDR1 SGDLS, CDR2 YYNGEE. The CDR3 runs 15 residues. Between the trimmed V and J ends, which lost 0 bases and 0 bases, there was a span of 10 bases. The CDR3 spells CASSVDGQSSYEQYF. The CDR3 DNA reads TGTGCCAGCAGCGTAGATGGACAGAGCTCCTACGAGCAGTACTTC.

CDR3 amino acids: CASSSGSYNEQFF. CDR3 sequence (DNA): TGCGCCAGCAGCTCGGGGTCCTACAATGAGCAGTTCTTC. V and J are TRBV5-1 and TRBJ2-1; possible D gene TRBD2, 5 bases. V gave up 3 bases and J gave up 1 base, with 5 bases separating them. CDR3 size: 13 residues. CDR1 and CDR2 (germline): SGHRS, YFSETQ.

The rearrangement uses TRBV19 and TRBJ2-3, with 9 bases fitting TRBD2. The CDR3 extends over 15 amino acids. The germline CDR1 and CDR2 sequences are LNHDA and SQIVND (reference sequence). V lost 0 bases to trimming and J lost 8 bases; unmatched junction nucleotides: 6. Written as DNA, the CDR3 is TGTGCCAGTAGTATAGAGGGCGGGAGGGCCGGTACGCAGTATTTT. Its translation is CASSIEGGRAGTQYF. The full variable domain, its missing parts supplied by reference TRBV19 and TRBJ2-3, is DGGITQSPKYLFRKEGQNVTLSCEQNLNHDAMYWYRQDPGQGLRLIYYSQIVNDFQKGDIAEGYSVSREKKESFPLTVTSAQKNPTAFYLCASSIEGGRAGTQYFGPGTRLTVL.

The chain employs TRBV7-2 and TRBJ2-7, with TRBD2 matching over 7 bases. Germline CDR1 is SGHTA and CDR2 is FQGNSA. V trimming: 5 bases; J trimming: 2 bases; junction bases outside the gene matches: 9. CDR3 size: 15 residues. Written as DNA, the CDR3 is TGTGCCAGCAGCCAGGCGGGGGTAGGCGCCTACGAGCAGTACTTC. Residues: CASSQAGVGAYEQYF. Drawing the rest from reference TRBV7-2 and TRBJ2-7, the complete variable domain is GAGVSQSPSNKVTEKGKDVELRCDPISGHTALYWYRQSLGQGLEFLIYFQGNSAPDKSGLPSDRFSAERTGGSVSTLTIQRTQQEDSAVYLCASSQAGVGAYEQYFGPGTRLTVT.